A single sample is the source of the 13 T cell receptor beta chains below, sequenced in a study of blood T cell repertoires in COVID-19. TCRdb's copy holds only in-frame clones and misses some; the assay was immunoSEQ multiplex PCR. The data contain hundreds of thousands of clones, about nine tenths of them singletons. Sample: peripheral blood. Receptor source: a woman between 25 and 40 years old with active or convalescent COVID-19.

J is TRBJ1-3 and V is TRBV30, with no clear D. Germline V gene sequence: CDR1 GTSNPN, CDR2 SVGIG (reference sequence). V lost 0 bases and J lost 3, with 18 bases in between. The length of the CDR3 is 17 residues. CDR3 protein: CAWSVSDGLRVGNTIYF. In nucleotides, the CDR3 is TGTGCCTGGAGTGTCTCGGACGGCTTGAGGGTTGGAAACACCATATATTTT.

The CDR3 is CASSQSRGNTEAFF. DNA for the CDR3: TGCGCCAGCAGCCAATCCAGGGGGAACACTGAAGCTTTCTTT. The chain has TRBV4-1 and TRBJ1-1; D might be TRBD1 (6 bases). Trimming removed 2 bases at V and 1 base at J, with 8 bases between. The CDR3 extends over 14 amino acids. Germline V lookup: CDR1 MGHRA, CDR2 YSYEKL.

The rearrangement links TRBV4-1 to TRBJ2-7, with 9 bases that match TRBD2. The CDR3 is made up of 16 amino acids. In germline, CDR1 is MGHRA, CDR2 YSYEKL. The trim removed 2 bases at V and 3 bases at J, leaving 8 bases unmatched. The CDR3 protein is CASSQLPAGGLYEQYF. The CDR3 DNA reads TGCGCCAGCAGCCAACTGCCAGCGGGAGGCCTCTACGAGCAGTACTTC.

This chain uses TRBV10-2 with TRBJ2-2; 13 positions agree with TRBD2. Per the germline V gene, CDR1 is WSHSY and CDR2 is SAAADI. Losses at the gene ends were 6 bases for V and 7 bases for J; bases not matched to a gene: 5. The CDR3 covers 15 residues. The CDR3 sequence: CASRLGTSGDGELFF. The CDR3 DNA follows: TGCGCCAGCAGGCTTGGGACTAGCGGGGACGGGGAGCTGTTTTTT.

The CDR3 sequence is CASSSSRQGNYGYTF. The DNA for the CDR3 is TGTGCCAGCAGTTCCAGCCGACAGGGAAACTATGGCTACACCTTC. The J gene is TRBJ1-2, the V gene TRBV27; TRBD1 matches at 7 bases. CDR3 length: 15 amino acids. The germline CDR1 and CDR2 sequences are MNHEY and SMNVEV (reference sequence). Unmatched junction bases numbered 7, after V lost 4 bases and J lost 2 bases.

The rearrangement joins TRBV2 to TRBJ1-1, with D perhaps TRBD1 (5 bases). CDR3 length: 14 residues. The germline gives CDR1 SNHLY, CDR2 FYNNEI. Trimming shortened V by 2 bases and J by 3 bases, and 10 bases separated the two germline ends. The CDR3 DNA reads TGTGCCAGCAGTGAATGGGGAGGGGACACTGAAGCTTTCTTT. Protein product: CASSEWGGDTEAFF.

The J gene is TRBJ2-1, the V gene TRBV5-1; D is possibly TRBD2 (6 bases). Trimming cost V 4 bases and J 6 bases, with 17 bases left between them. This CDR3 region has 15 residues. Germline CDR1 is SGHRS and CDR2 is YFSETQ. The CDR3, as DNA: TGCGCCAGCAGCCTAGAAAATGGGGGGTTCAATGAGCAGTTCTTC. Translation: CASSLENGGFNEQFF.

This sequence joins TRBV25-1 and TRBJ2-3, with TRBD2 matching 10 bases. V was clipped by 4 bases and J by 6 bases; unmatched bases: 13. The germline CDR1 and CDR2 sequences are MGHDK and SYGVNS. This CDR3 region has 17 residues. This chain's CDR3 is CASSGLAGDEWRDTQYF. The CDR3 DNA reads TGTGCCAGCAGTGGCCTAGCGGGGGATGAATGGCGCGATACGCAGTATTTT.

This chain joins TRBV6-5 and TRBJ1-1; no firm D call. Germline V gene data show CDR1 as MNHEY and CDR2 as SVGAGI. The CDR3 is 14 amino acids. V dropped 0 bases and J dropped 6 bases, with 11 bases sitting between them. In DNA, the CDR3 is TGTGCCAGCAGTTACTCGGAGGGCCGCTCTGAAGCTTTCTTT. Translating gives CASSYSEGRSEAFF.

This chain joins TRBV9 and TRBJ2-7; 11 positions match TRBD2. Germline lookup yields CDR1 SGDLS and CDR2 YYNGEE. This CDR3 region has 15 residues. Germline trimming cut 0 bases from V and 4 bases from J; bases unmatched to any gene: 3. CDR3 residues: CASSVETSGKYEQYF. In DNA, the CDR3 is TGTGCCAGCAGCGTAGAGACTAGCGGGAAATACGAGCAGTACTTC.

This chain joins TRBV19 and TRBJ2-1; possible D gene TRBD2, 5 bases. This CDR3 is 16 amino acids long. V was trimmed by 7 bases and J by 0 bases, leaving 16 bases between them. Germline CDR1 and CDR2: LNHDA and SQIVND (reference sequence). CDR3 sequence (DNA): TGTGCCAGTACCCCCCCCGGCGGGCACTCCTACAATGAGCAGTTCTTC. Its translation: CASTPPGGHSYNEQFF.

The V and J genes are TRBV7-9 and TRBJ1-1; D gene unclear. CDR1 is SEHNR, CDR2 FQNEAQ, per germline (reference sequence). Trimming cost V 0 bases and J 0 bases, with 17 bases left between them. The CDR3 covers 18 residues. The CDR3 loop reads CASSLALVRTAMNTEAFF. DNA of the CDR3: TGTGCCAGCAGCTTAGCACTAGTGAGGACCGCCATGAACACTGAAGCTTTCTTT.

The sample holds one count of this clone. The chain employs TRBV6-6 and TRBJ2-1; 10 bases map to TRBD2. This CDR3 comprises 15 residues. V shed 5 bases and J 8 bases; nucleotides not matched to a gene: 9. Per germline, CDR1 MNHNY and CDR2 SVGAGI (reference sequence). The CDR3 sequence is CASSTSGTRSYEQFF. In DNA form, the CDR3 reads TGTGCCAGCAGTACTAGCGGGACCCGGTCCTATGAGCAGTTCTTC.